This entry concerns a single TCR beta chain. The record originates from a study of blood T cell repertoires in COVID-19. The assay was immunoSEQ multiplex PCR, and TCRdb's table has in-frame clones only and misses some. The table has 300,000 or so clones, over 85% seen once; the top ten hold under 3.5%. Germline V gene sequence: CDR1 MNHEY, CDR2 SVGAGI. The CDR3 extends over 15 amino acids. Between the trimmed V and J ends, which lost 8 bases and 4 bases, there was a span of 18 bases. Sequencing was carried out using PBMCs or T cells enriched from blood (not recorded which). The receptor's source is a woman aged 45-59 years who had been exposed to COVID-19. This rearrangement joins TRBV6-5 to TRBJ1-5, with D perhaps TRBD1 (6 bases). The CDR3 reads CASVAYRGANQPQHF. The CDR3 DNA sequence: TGTGCCAGCGTCGCTTACCGGGGGGCAAATCAGCCCCAGCATTTT.